Below are 11 T cell receptor beta chains sequenced from a single sample in a study of cytomegalovirus exposure and HLA in healthy donors. Amplification used 60 Vbeta primers and 13 Jbeta primers. The method was immunoSEQ multiplex PCR; TCRdb's version includes in-frame clones alone and lacks a portion of them. Of 110,000 or so clones listed, approximately 80% are singletons. The source material was PBMCs. These receptors were collected from a woman aged 18-29 years in good health and CMV-seronegative.

V gene TRBV7-9 combines with J gene TRBJ1-1, with D possibly TRBD1 on 6 matching bases. Germline CDR1 reads SEHNR; CDR2 reads FQNEAQ (reference sequence). This CDR3 is 14 amino acids long. V was trimmed by 5 bases and J by 9 bases, leaving 19 bases between them. The CDR3 spells CASSPQGTSRKAFF. CDR3 sequence (DNA): TGTGCCAGCAGCCCCCAAGGGACAAGCCGAAAAGCTTTCTTT.

The V and J genes are TRBV4-3 and TRBJ2-2, with 8 nucleotides matching TRBD2. After removal of 0 bases from V and 6 bases from J, the junction contained 6 bases not matched to a gene. Per germline, CDR1 LGHNA and CDR2 YSLEER. The CDR3 consists of 16 residues. The CDR3 spells CASSQEGIAGSGELFF. CDR3 nucleotides: TGCGCCAGCAGCCAAGAGGGAATAGCGGGGTCCGGGGAGCTGTTTTTT.

This clone occurred a few times. Other DNA sequences of this sample code for an identical CDR3. V usage is TRBV28 and J usage is TRBJ2-5, with 9 nucleotides matching TRBD1. J lost 1 base, V lost 2 bases, and 2 bases had no gene match. This CDR3 region has 15 residues. Germline-derived CDR1 and CDR2 are MDHEN and SYDVKM. The CDR3 loop is CASSLTGGGQETQYF. In DNA, the CDR3 is TGTGCCAGCAGTTTAACAGGGGGCGGCCAAGAGACCCAGTACTTC. Drawing the rest from reference TRBV28 and TRBJ2-5, the complete variable domain is DVKVTQSSRYLVKRTGEKVFLECVQDMDHENMFWYRQDPGLGLRLIYFSYDVKMKEKGDIPEGYSVSREKKERFSLILESASTNQTSMYLCASSLTGGGQETQYFGPGTRLLVL.

This rearrangement joins TRBV5-1 to TRBJ1-1; D is uncertain. The CDR3 consists of 14 residues. Germline CDR1 and CDR2: SGHRS and YFSETQ. V was trimmed by 5 bases and J by 5 bases, leaving 16 bases between them. CDR3 bases: TGCGCCAGCAGAGGGAATCAAGGGAGGACTGAAGCTTTCTTT. Translated: CASRGNQGRTEAFF.

J is TRBJ2-7 and V is TRBV28, with 7 bases identical to TRBD2. Germline assignment: CDR1 MDHEN and CDR2 SYDVKM. The CDR3 totals 13 residues. Trimming cost V 5 bases and J 9 bases; bases outside gene matches: 10. The CDR3 nucleotides read TGTGCCAGCAGTATGCGGGGGATTACGTTGCAGTACTTC. Translation gives CASSMRGITLQYF. Full variable domain (remainder filled in from reference TRBV28 and TRBJ2-7): DVKVTQSSRYLVKRTGEKVFLECVQDMDHENMFWYRQDPGLGLRLIYFSYDVKMKEKGDIPEGYSVSREKKERFSLILESASTNQTSMYLCASSMRGITLQYFGPGTRLTVT.

J is TRBJ2-1 and V is TRBV18, with 8 nucleotides matching TRBD1. J gave up 7 bases and V 4 bases, and 3 bases lay outside the gene matches. Looked up from germline, CDR1 is KGHSH and CDR2 is LQKENI. The CDR3 spans 13 residues. The CDR3 nucleotides read TGTGCCAGCTCACAGACAGGGGCGAATGAGCAGTTCTTC. Protein product: CASSQTGANEQFF.

J is TRBJ2-7 and V is TRBV2, with 7 bases that match TRBD1. This CDR3 has 14 amino acids. The J segment lost 2 bases and the V segment lost 4 bases, leaving 5 bases of the junction unmatched. Germline values: CDR1 SNHLY, CDR2 FYNNEI. The DNA of the CDR3 is TGTGCCAGCAGTGGCCGGGACAGAGCCTACGAGCAGTACGTC. Translating gives CASSGRDRAYEQYV.

The V gene is TRBV27, the J gene TRBJ2-2, with 7 positions matching TRBD1. The V and J ends lost 4 bases and 7 bases, in that order; junction bases with no gene match: 6. The CDR3 has 14 amino acids. Germline V gives CDR1 MNHEY, CDR2 SMNVEV (reference sequence). In DNA form, the CDR3 reads TGTGCCAGCAGTTACGGACAGGCCTTCGGGGAGCTGTTTTTT. Its translation is CASSYGQAFGELFF.

This sequence joins TRBV29-1 and TRBJ2-4; 7 bases match TRBD1. The V gene end was trimmed by 1 base and the J gene end by 9 bases; junction bases not matched to a gene: 6. The CDR3 consists of 13 residues. The germline gives CDR1 SQVTM, CDR2 ANQGSEA. The DNA of the CDR3 is TGCAGCGTTGAAGGGCAGGGGGAAGGCATTCAGTACTTC. Protein sequence: CSVEGQGEGIQYF.

The genes are TRBV5-1 and TRBJ2-1; 13 nucleotides match TRBD2. V trimming: 4 bases; J trimming: 9 bases; junction bases outside the gene matches: 7. Germline V gene sequence: CDR1 SGHRS, CDR2 YFSETQ. The CDR3 spans 15 residues. Here the CDR3 DNA reads TGCGCCAGCAGCATGGGACTAGCGGGAATGGGTGAGCAGTTCTTC. This translates into CASSMGLAGMGEQFF.

The chain carries TRBV5-4 and TRBJ2-7; TRBD2 matches 7 bases. The CDR3 sequence is 15 residues long. Germline V lookup: CDR1 SGHNT, CDR2 YYREEE (reference sequence). V trimming: 2 bases; J trimming: 4 bases; junction bases outside the gene matches: 9. CDR3 amino acids: CASSFRGGSSYEQYF. The CDR3 DNA reads as TGTGCCAGCAGCTTTCGGGGCGGGAGCTCATACGAGCAGTACTTC.